Below are 7 T cell receptor beta chains sequenced from a single sample in a study of cytomegalovirus exposure and HLA in healthy donors (dated by TCRdb to about 2017). Libraries were constructed by the immunoSEQ multiplex PCR assay. For the multiplex PCR, a mixture combining 60 forward primers for TCR Vbeta segments and 13 reverse primers for TCR Jbeta segments was used. Held by TCRdb, this immuneACCESS table contains in-frame sequences only and omits some clones. Under half of the omission traces to an unresolved V gene where checked; the cause of the rest is unknown. A total of some 180,000 clones appear in this sample, 70% to 75% of them only once. Together, the top ten hold about 3% of the sample. The sample comprised PBMCs. These receptors all come from a male donor in good health and CMV-seronegative.

V usage is TRBV27 and J usage is TRBJ2-1, with D tentatively TRBD2 (6 bases). Germline V lookup: CDR1 MNHEY, CDR2 SMNVEV (reference sequence). The ends were cut back, 7 bases at V and 0 bases at J, with 16 bases in the middle. The CDR3 has 16 residues. The DNA of the CDR3 is TGTGCCAGCACTACTAGCTCACACGGCTCCTACAATGAGCAGTTCTTC. Translating gives CASTTSSHGSYNEQFF.

CDR3 amino acids: CASSPTGGRVEETQYF. The CDR3 DNA sequence: TGCGCCAGCAGTCCTACAGGGGGCCGGGTAGAAGAGACCCAGTACTTC. The chain employs TRBV4-1 and TRBJ2-5; TRBD1 matches at 9 bases. Germline V gene data show CDR1 as MGHRA and CDR2 as YSYEKL. J was trimmed by 3 bases and V by 6 bases; bases with no gene match: 11. The CDR3 totals 16 residues.

The V and J genes are TRBV9 and TRBJ2-5; D might be TRBD1 (6 bases). V was clipped by 5 bases and J by 5 bases, with 10 bases between them. The CDR3 has 12 residues. Germline values: CDR1 SGDLS, CDR2 YYNGEE. CDR3 sequence reads: CASSAGEETQYF. In nucleotides, the CDR3 is TGTGCCAGCAGTGCAGGGGAGGAGACCCAGTACTTC.

The rearrangement links TRBV5-1 to TRBJ1-5, with D possibly being TRBD1 (5 bases). From germline, CDR1 is SGHRS and CDR2 YFSETQ. The CDR3 contains 15 residues. Trimming stripped 1 base from V and 5 bases from J, with 13 bases between. CDR3: CASSLSGQGYQPQHF. The CDR3 DNA reads as TGCGCCAGCAGCTTGAGTGGGCAGGGCTATCAGCCCCAGCATTTT.

V and J are TRBV7-9 and TRBJ1-5; TRBD1 aligns across 10 bases. Germline V gene data show CDR1 as SEHNR and CDR2 as FQNEAQ (reference sequence). The trim removed 1 base at V and 4 bases at J, leaving 1 base unmatched. This CDR3 is built from 15 residues. The CDR3 coding sequence is TGTGCCAGCAGCTTAGGGACAGGGGGAAATCAGCCCCAGCATTTT. Amino acids: CASSLGTGGNQPQHF.

About this clone itself: Other DNA sequences in this specimen translate into the identical CDR3. This sequence joins TRBV9 and TRBJ2-2, with D maybe TRBD2 (6 bases). The length of the CDR3 is 15 residues. Looked up from germline, CDR1 is SGDLS and CDR2 is YYNGEE. Between the trimmed V and J ends, which lost 0 bases and 4 bases, there was a span of 10 bases. For the CDR3, the DNA is TGTGCCAGCAGCGTAGAAGGGACTCTCACCGGGGAGCTGTTTTTT. Translating it yields CASSVEGTLTGELFF. The complete variable domain, with remaining parts taken from reference TRBV9 and TRBJ2-2, reads DSGVTQTPKHLITATGQRVTLRCSPRSGDLSVYWYQQSLDQGLQFLIQYYNGEERAKGNILERFSAQQFPDLHSELNLSSLELGDSALYFCASSVEGTLTGELFFGEGSRLTVL.

The count of this clone is one. This chain's CDR3 is CASSSKAYEQYF. As DNA, the CDR3 is TGTGCCAGCAGCTCTAAAGCTTACGAGCAGTACTTC. This sequence joins TRBV7-2 and TRBJ2-7; D uncertain. The CDR3 covers 12 residues. The V and J ends lost 4 bases and 4 bases respectively, with 8 bases between them. Per germline, CDR1 SGHTA and CDR2 FQGNSA. Full variable domain (rest looked up from reference TRBV7-2 and TRBJ2-7): GAGVSQSPSNKVTEKGKDVELRCDPISGHTALYWYRQSLGQGLEFLIYFQGNSAPDKSGLPSDRFSAERTGGSVSTLTIQRTQQEDSAVYLCASSSKAYEQYFGPGTRLTVT.